The T cell receptor (beta chain) described here comes from a study of beta chain features in type 1 diabetes. Study-wide context: The study examined about 110,000,000 sorted cells across all samples. Whole-study findings and limits: Type 1 diabetes patients showed a moderate but significant shortening of TCRB CDR3s in all four CD4+ subsets. Whether HLA type affects TCRB rearrangement stayed undetermined in the present work.

Expressed TCRB transcripts were sequenced because the isolated RNA had all been reverse transcribed beforehand. About 3.57 million reads, on average, came from each naive, central memory and regulatory T cell sample. Data came from immunoSEQ multiplex PCR; TCRdb stores just in-frame clones and leaves some out. The sample contains 300,000 to 350,000 clones, 9.3% of which appear only once. Concerning this clone itself: The antigen is undetermined.

Sorted CD4+ subsets: naive, central memory, regulatory, stem cell-like memory (CD45RO/CCR7/CD25/CD127/CD95/CD27 panel). This CDR3 has 16 amino acids. The sample taken for sequencing was central memory CD4+ T cells from blood. The chain links TRBV1 to TRBJ2-7. TRBV1 has pseudogene status. This TCR derives from a man aged 30 to 39 with type 1 diabetes. For the CDR3, the DNA is TGCACCAGCAGCCAAGTTGAACGGATAGATACCTACGAGCAGTACTTC. Encoded protein: CTSSQVERIDTYEQYF.